The 15 T cell receptor beta chains listed next were all sequenced from one sample in a study of T cells in Graves' hyperthyroidism and ophthalmopathy. Authors of the study amplified TCR beta CDR3 regions from RNA transcripts. TCR CDR3 underwent first-round RT-PCR with the HTBI primer set. A single record per CDR3 protein comes from TCRdb applying MiXCR to the multiplex PCR reads. The repertoire consists of a few hundred thousand distinct CDR3 sequences, with approximately 15% occurring once and the leading ten covering less than 6%. Sequencing used blood. The receptors originated from a woman aged 25 to 39 with Graves' hyperthyroidism that later progressed to Graves' ophthalmopathy.

This clonotype was recorded at least ten times. The chain couples TRBV18 to TRBJ2-2; D call uncertain. The CDR3 spans 16 residues. Germline CDR1 KGHSH, CDR2 LQKENI. Between the trimmed V and J ends, which lost 2 bases and 4 bases, there was a span of 14 bases. The CDR3 DNA reads as TGTGCCAGCTCACCATGGAACAGTGGTAGCACCGGGGAGCTGTTTTTT. It encodes CASSPWNSGSTGELFF.

This clonotype was recorded at least ten times. This rearrangement joins TRBV7-9 to TRBJ2-7, with a possible D match to TRBD1 (5 bases). Germline assignment: CDR1 SEHNR and CDR2 FQNEAQ (reference sequence). CDR3 length equals 13 residues. With 1 base removed from V and 2 bases from J, the gap between germline ends came to 6 bases. CDR3 region: CASSLGGTYEQYF. The CDR3 DNA follows: TGTGCCAGCAGCTTAGGGGGCACCTACGAGCAGTACTTC.

In this sample, this clonotype turned up many times. The chain couples TRBV18 to TRBJ1-6; D unclear. CDR1 KGHSH and CDR2 LQKENI come from the germline V gene. V was cut by 3 bases and J by 8 bases, with 8 bases left in between. The CDR3 sequence is 13 residues long. The CDR3 loop reads CASSPAQDSPLHF. The CDR3 DNA sequence: TGTGCCAGCTCACCGGCCCAGGATTCACCCCTCCACTTT.

This rearrangement joins TRBV12-3 or TRBV12-4 to TRBJ2-3; D remains ambiguous. The V and J ends lost 5 bases and 5 bases respectively, with 8 bases between them. This CDR3 region has 12 residues. CDR3 nucleotides: TGTGCCAGCAGTCGGTTGAGAGATACGCAGTATTTT. This encodes CASSRLRDTQYF.

This clonotype was detected ten times or more. The rearrangement links TRBV12-3 or TRBV12-4 to TRBJ1-2; D ambiguous. V was clipped by 3 bases and J by 7 bases, with 15 bases between them. This CDR3 region has 14 residues. The CDR3 reads CASSFRRPEAGYTF. The CDR3 DNA reads as TGTGCCAGCAGTTTTCGACGGCCGGAGGCTGGCTACACCTTC.

This clonotype was observed at least ten times. The chain carries TRBV7-8 and TRBJ1-4, with 8 bases aligning to TRBD1. Trimming removed 5 bases from V and 6 bases from J; junction bases left unmatched: 8. The CDR3 covers 15 residues. Looked up from germline, CDR1 is SGHVS and CDR2 is FQNEAQ. The CDR3 loop reads CASSLTGGEDEKLFF. For the CDR3, the DNA is TGTGCCAGCAGCCTTACAGGGGGGGAGGATGAAAAACTGTTTTTT. The variable domain in full, with the rest retrieved from reference TRBV7-8 and TRBJ1-4, is GAGVSQSPRYKVAKRGQDVALRCDPISGHVSLFWYQQALGQGPEFLTYFQNEAQLDKSGLPSDRFFAERPEGSVSTLKIQRTQQEDSAVYLCASSLTGGEDEKLFFGSGTQLSVL.

This chain connects TRBV20-1 to TRBJ1-1; no reliable D call. Germline assignment: CDR1 DFQATT and CDR2 SNEGSKA (reference sequence). The CDR3 runs to 10 residues. V was shortened by 1 base and J by 13 bases, with 10 bases between the two germline ends. The DNA for the CDR3 is TGCAGTGCTAGAGTCGGGGTTTATTTCTTT. It specifies CSARVGVYFF.

Comments on this clonotype: A much larger clonotype is one base distant, so this may be a read error. The rearrangement joins TRBV7-8 to TRBJ1-1; unclear D gene. The CDR3 consists of 15 residues. Germline CDR1 and CDR2: SGHVS and FQNEAQ. The CDR3 reads CASSLAGMANTEAYF. CDR3 coding DNA: TGTGCCAGCAGCTTAGCGGGGATGGCGAACACTGAAGCTTACTTT.

In its sample, this clonotype was seen many times. This rearrangement joins TRBV5-1 to TRBJ2-3; 11 bases fit TRBD2. The V gene's germline CDR1 is SGHRS and CDR2 YFSETQ. Germline trimming cut 4 bases from V and 5 bases from J; bases unmatched to any gene: 9. The CDR3 extends over 16 amino acids. For the CDR3, the DNA is TGCGCCAGCAGCGCCGCACCCGGGACTAGCGGAGATACGCAGTATTTT. Protein sequence: CASSAAPGTSGDTQYF.

This clonotype was counted at least ten times. J is TRBJ1-3 and V is TRBV27, with D unresolved. The CDR3 sequence is 11 residues long. Germline V CDR1 and CDR2: MNHEY, SMNVEV (reference sequence). V lost 8 bases, J lost 3 bases, and 5 bases lay in between. CDR3 in DNA: TGTGCCAGCTATAGTGGAAACACCATATATTTT. Its translation: CASYSGNTIYF.

Many counts were recorded for this clonotype. J is TRBJ2-5 and V is TRBV7-9; D ambiguous. The CDR3 contains 14 residues. The germline V gene encodes CDR1 SEHNR and CDR2 FQNEAQ (reference sequence). The V and J ends lost 6 bases and 5 bases respectively, with 16 bases between them. The CDR3, as DNA: TGTGCCAGCAGGCCGAGACACCTTGGGGAGACCCAGTACTTC. This codes for CASRPRHLGETQYF.

The table lists this clonotype with many counts. The DNA for the CDR3 is TGTGCCAGCAGTACTGAGCGGGAGTGGTACAATGAGCAGTTCTTC. It translates to CASSTEREWYNEQFF. The rearrangement links TRBV6-1 to TRBJ2-1; TRBD2 matches at 8 bases. Germline CDR1 reads MNHNS; CDR2 reads SASEGT. J lost 4 bases, V lost 5 bases, and 7 bases had no gene match. CDR3 length equals 15 residues.

This clonotype occurred many times. As DNA, the CDR3 is TGTGCCAGCAGCCGAATAGGGGACCGCTACAATGAGCAGTTCTTC. As protein: CASSRIGDRYNEQFF. The chain links TRBV2 to TRBJ2-1; either TRBD1 or TRBD2 may fit D (5 bases each). There are 15 residues in the CDR3. In germline, CDR1 is SNHLY, CDR2 FYNNEI. The V end was cut by 6 bases, the J end by 3 bases, with 15 bases between.

This clonotype has a count of ten or more. The rearrangement uses TRBV7-2 and TRBJ1-1; a weak D match, TRBD1 (5 bases). V dropped 8 bases and J dropped 0 bases, with 25 bases sitting between them. The germline V gene encodes CDR1 SGHTA and CDR2 FQGNSA. This CDR3 comprises 18 residues. CDR3 DNA sequence: TGTGCCAGCTCCTGGTACGGGGGTGGAAGGGCCATGAACACTGAAGCTTTCTTT. Its translation: CASSWYGGGRAMNTEAFF.

This clonotype has at least ten counts. V is TRBV5-5 and J is TRBJ2-1; 8 bases are shared with TRBD1. The CDR3 extends over 15 amino acids. V dropped 4 bases and J dropped 8; count of bases not matched to a gene: 11. From germline, CDR1 is SGHKS and CDR2 YYEKEE (reference sequence). CDR3 in DNA: TGTGCCAGCAGCCTTAATCCAGGGGGCGGGGATGAGCAGTTCTTC. This gives the protein CASSLNPGGGDEQFF.